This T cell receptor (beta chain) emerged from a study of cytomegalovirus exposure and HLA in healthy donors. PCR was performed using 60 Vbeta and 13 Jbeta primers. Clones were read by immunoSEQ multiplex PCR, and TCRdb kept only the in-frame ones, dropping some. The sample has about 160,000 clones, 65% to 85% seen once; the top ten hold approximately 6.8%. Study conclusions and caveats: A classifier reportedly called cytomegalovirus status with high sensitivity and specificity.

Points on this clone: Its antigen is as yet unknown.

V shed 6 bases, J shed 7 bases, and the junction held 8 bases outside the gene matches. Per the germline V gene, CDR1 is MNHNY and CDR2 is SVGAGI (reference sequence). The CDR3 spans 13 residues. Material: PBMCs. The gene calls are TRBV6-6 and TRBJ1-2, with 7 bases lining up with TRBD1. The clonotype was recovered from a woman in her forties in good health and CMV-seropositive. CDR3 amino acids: CASSNDRVGGYTF. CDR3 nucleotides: TGTGCCAGCAGCAACGACAGGGTTGGTGGCTACACCTTC.